A selection of T cell receptor beta chains follows, all from one sample in a study of T cell responses to AZD1222 COVID-19 vaccine. Profiled with immunoSEQ multiplex PCR; TCRdb holds only in-frame clones, not every one. The sample carries 120,000 to 150,000 clones, 75% to 95% recorded once. Here the sequenced sample was peripheral blood, taken on day 0 of MenACWY control vaccination. Receptors were obtained from an adult in good health. Both conserved end residues are trimmed from each CDR3. Each record gives: V gene, D gene, J gene, CDR3 protein. A D gene is named only where the DNA matches it firmly.

TRBV5-1	TRBD1	TRBJ1-2	ASSRTGGIRNGYT
TRBV19	-	TRBJ1-5	ASRRVGGSTYQPQH
TRBV27	-	TRBJ1-3	ASSFAAGGNTIY
TRBV19	-	TRBJ1-5	ASSIVKSADPSNQPQH
TRBV19	-	TRBJ1-1	ASKYPGTEAF
TRBV7-2	TRBD2	TRBJ2-1	ASSPSGRRTYNEQF
TRBV28	-	TRBJ1-5	ASSLGGSGNQPQH
TRBV10-3	-	TRBJ2-3	AISDPGGTDTQY
TRBV6-5	-	TRBJ1-3	ASRPQNGNTIY
TRBV5-1	-	TRBJ1-2	ASSLGAAGEGYGYT
TRBV7-9	-	TRBJ1-5	ASSPDIEGNEPQH
TRBV28	TRBD1	TRBJ1-3	ASSSGGAGNTIY
TRBV6-5	-	TRBJ1-1	ASNFRGGNTEAF
TRBV30	TRBD1	TRBJ1-1	ACKTGVTTEAF
TRBV5-1	-	TRBJ2-5	ASSPLGGGETQY
TRBV3-1/TRBV3-2	-	TRBJ1-6	ASSHGVLDSPLH
TRBV21-1	-	TRBJ2-3	ASSDRLPTRDTQY
TRBV4-1	-	TRBJ1-5	ASSQDLSISNQPQH
TRBV27	-	TRBJ1-1	ASSPRTGGARTEAF
TRBV4-2	-	TRBJ1-4	ASSPEYGGNEKLF
TRBV19	-	TRBJ1-1	ASSSTSMNTEAF
TRBV27	-	TRBJ1-2	ASSLSWGGANYGYT
TRBV19	TRBD1	TRBJ1-4	ARTGGAATNEKLF
TRBV7-8	-	TRBJ1-4	ASSLGLRNSAGEKLF
TRBV5-1	-	TRBJ1-1	ASSLEKGYTEAF
TRBV3-1/TRBV3-2	-	TRBJ1-2	ASSQAGGGGYT
TRBV7-2	TRBD2	TRBJ2-1	ASSSLTLRTSGGFNEQF
TRBV19	-	TRBJ1-5	ASSIRQGNQPQH
TRBV10-3	TRBD2	TRBJ2-1	AIREASGRAYEQF
TRBV28	-	TRBJ2-3	ASSLIAGAPDTQY
TRBV6-5	-	TRBJ1-1	ASTVHRNTEAF
TRBV2	TRBD2	TRBJ2-3	ASTPRTSGTDTQY
TRBV10-1	-	TRBJ1-1	ASSEGLMNTEAF
TRBV28	-	TRBJ1-5	ASSLDGWPQH
TRBV6-4	TRBD2	TRBJ2-1	ASSDFGTSGRNEQF
TRBV7-9	-	TRBJ2-7	ASSLGRGGTDIYEQY
TRBV10-3	TRBD1	TRBJ1-1	AISEGTEVNTEAF
TRBV6-4	-	TRBJ2-2	ASSDSPVAGELF
TRBV24-1	TRBD2	TRBJ2-3	ATSASGGTDTQY
TRBV11-2	-	TRBJ1-2	ASSLGGNYGYT
TRBV6-5	TRBD2	TRBJ2-7	ASLGSAGGRYEQY
TRBV6-5	TRBD2	TRBJ2-1	ASRLASNEQF
TRBV7-2	TRBD1	TRBJ1-2	ASSHTPGQGGNYGYT
TRBV7-6	TRBD2	TRBJ2-2	ASSLGTSGITGELF
TRBV12-3/TRBV12-4	-	TRBJ1-4	ATFREKLF